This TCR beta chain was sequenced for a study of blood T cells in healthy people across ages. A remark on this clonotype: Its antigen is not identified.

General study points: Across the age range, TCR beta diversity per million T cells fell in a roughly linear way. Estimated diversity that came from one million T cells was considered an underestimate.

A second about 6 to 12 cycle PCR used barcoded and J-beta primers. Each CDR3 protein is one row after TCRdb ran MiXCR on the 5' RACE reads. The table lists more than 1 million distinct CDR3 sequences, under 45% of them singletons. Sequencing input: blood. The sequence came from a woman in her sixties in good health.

The DNA for the CDR3 is TGTGCCAGCAGCAGGGGACAGGCGTATTCTTACTACGAGCAGTACTTC. Protein sequence: CASSRGQAYSYYEQYF. The gene calls are TRBV21-1 and TRBJ2-5; the table's D call TRBD1 went unverified against the DNA. The DNA end is a closer match to TRBJ2-7, so the J assignment may be wrong. TRBV21-1 is reported as a pseudogene. The CDR3 contains 16 residues.